This T cell receptor beta chain was identified during a study of control samples from healthy donors and cancer patients. The CDR3 contains 15 residues. V dropped 4 bases and J dropped 11; count of bases not matched to a gene: 13. Germline V gene sequence: CDR1 SGDLS, CDR2 YYNGEE. Produced via immunoSEQ multiplex PCR; TCRdb's table is partial and in-frame only. Of 40,000 to 65,000 clones in the sample, roughly 87% are singletons; the top ten hold 11% to 15%. Input material: PBMCs. The sequence came from a man in his fifties or sixties with head and neck cancer. The rearrangement uses TRBV9 and TRBJ1-4; 8 nucleotides line up with TRBD1. CDR3 residues: CASSPQAGGLEKLFF. The CDR3 DNA sequence: TGTGCCAGCAGCCCCCAGGCAGGGGGCTTAGAGAAACTGTTTTTT. Variable domain in full (rest from reference TRBV9 and TRBJ1-4): DSGVTQTPKHLITATGQRVTLRCSPRSGDLSVYWYQQSLDQGLQFLIQYYNGEERAKGNILERFSAQQFPDLHSELNLSSLELGDSALYFCASSPQAGGLEKLFFGSGTQLSVL.